This T cell receptor (beta chain) originates from a study of human T cells and chemical hapten exposure. Time point noted: patch test 1, 2 weeks after DPC sensitization. Treatment defined: therapeutic diphenylcyclopropenone sensitization with weekly scalp DPC. Whole blood that had not been fractionated was the source of extracted total RNA. In TCRdb, the RACE reads were re-called with MiXCR into one record per CDR3 protein. The sample yields about 52,000 distinct CDR3 sequences, 11% seen once. Sequencing used whole blood, obtained in connection with sensitization to the hapten diphenylcyclopropenone (DPC). This receptor was taken from a woman between 40 and 50 years old with alopecia areata. Some clones in this sample may be carry-over from other donors' samples.

CDR3 sequence (DNA): TGTGCCAGCAGCAACCGGACAGTCCCTGAAGCTTTCTTT. Protein: CASSNRTVPEAFF. The rearrangement joins TRBV21-1 to TRBJ1-1; the listed D gene, TRBD1, was not tested against the DNA. TRBV21-1 is recorded as a pseudogene. The CDR3 loop spans 13 amino acids.